This T cell receptor beta chain was recorded in a study of esophageal squamous cell carcinoma under preoperative chemotherapy. Overall study context: TCR repertoires were profiled from both peripheral blood T cells and tumor-infiltrating lymphocytes. Study findings and constraints: Chemotherapy was followed by significantly higher TCR diversity in peripheral T cells only, not tumor-infiltrating lymphocytes. Clonal contraction, more than amplification, hit abundant clones after paclitaxel-nedaplatin.

Concerning this clonotype: The antigen is undetermined. Mismatch with germline at one junction end may stem from a read error.

TCRdb redid the calling of the PCR reads with MiXCR, one entry per CDR3 protein. The sample shows about 30,000 distinct CDR3 sequences, roughly half of them seen only once. As for time point: before preoperative PTX-NDP chemotherapy. Before surgery, patients were given preoperative paclitaxel-nedaplatin chemotherapy. Germline CDR1 SGHVS, CDR2 FQNEAQ. This CDR3 has 15 amino acids. The material was obtained from a patient given preoperative chemotherapy. The J gene is TRBJ2-3, the V gene TRBV7-8; D might be TRBD2 (5 bases). The TCR sequence derives from a human donor with esophageal squamous cell carcinoma. The donor label of this sample is uncertain. The CDR3 bases are TGTGGCAGCAGCTCGGAGCTGCGGGCCACAGACATTCAGTATTTT. It translates to CGSSSELRATDIQYF.